This TCR beta chain was identified during a study of control samples from healthy donors and cancer patients. Germline-derived CDR1 and CDR2 are SGHTA and FQGNSA. The CDR3 length is 16 residues. The trim removed 5 bases at V and 4 bases at J, leaving 6 bases unmatched. Profiled with immunoSEQ multiplex PCR; TCRdb holds only in-frame clones, not every one. The sample records over 65,000 clones, about 95% being singletons. Specimen: blood. The rearrangement uses TRBV7-2 and TRBJ2-1; 12 positions match TRBD2. The sequence came from a woman aged 40-49 years in good health. This CDR3 is CASSPVLAGGYNEQFF. The CDR3 nucleotides read TGTGCCAGCAGCCCGGTTCTAGCGGGGGGGTACAATGAGCAGTTCTTC.